This entry lists 6 T cell receptor beta chains sequenced from one sample in a study of cytomegalovirus exposure and HLA in healthy donors. 60 Vbeta and 13 Jbeta primers were used in PCR. Here immunoSEQ multiplex PCR was the method, and the copy in TCRdb shows in-frame clones only, minus some. The sample comprises some 150,000 clones, approximately 81% of which are singletons, and 2.3% rests with the top ten. The material sequenced was PBMCs. The receptors were gathered from a woman between 50 and 59 years old in good health and CMV-seronegative.

V is TRBV2 and J is TRBJ2-1; possible D gene TRBD1, 6 bases. CDR1 and CDR2 (germline): SNHLY, FYNNEI. Trimming removed 4 bases from V and 7 bases from J, with 20 bases in between. The CDR3 has 16 amino acids. CDR3 protein: CASSAPQQGSGNEQFF. As DNA, the CDR3 is TGTGCCAGCAGTGCCCCCCAACAGGGATCTGGGAATGAGCAGTTCTTC.

In the case of this clone: One end of the junction does not line up with germline, which may come from a read error. Other nucleotide sequences in the sample specify the same CDR3. This chain joins TRBV27 and TRBJ1-6; 8 bases line up with TRBD1. CDR3 size: 16 residues. Germline loops: CDR1 MNHEY, CDR2 SMNVEV (reference sequence). The CDR3 bases are TGTGCCAGCAGTTCTCAGGGGGCCCCCTATAATTCCCCCCTCCACTTT. This sequence encodes CASSSQGAPYNSPLHF.

Note on this clone: A junction end diverges from the germline sequence, so it may reflect a read error. The J gene is TRBJ2-4, the V gene TRBV7-6; 12 bases are a match to TRBD1. This CDR3 contains 15 residues. The germline CDR1 and CDR2 sequences are SGHVS and FNYEAQ. As DNA, the CDR3 is TGTGCCGGCAGCTTGCCGGGACAGGGGGCGGGCATTCAGTACTTC. It yields the protein CAGSLPGQGAGIQYF. Complete variable domain (other parts from reference TRBV7-6 and TRBJ2-4): GAGVSQSPRYKVTKRGQDVALRCDPISGHVSLYWYRQALGQGPEFLTYFNYEAQQDKSGLPNDRFSAERPEGSISTLTIQRTEQRDSAMYRCAGSLPGQGAGIQYFGAGTRLSVL.

The rearrangement joins TRBV6-1 to TRBJ2-5, with 10 nucleotides matching TRBD1. The DNA matches TRBJ2-7 better at its end, which makes the J call doubtful. From germline, CDR1 is MNHNS and CDR2 SASEGT. This CDR3 is built from 15 residues. The CDR3: CASSDRTGGSYEQYF. CDR3 sequence (DNA): TGTGCCAGCAGTGATAGGACAGGGGGTTCCTACGAGCAGTACTTC.

The V and J genes are TRBV2 and TRBJ2-7; 14 bases agree with TRBD2. The length of the CDR3 is 14 residues. Germline values: CDR1 SNHLY, CDR2 FYNNEI. The ends lost 7 bases at V and 5 bases at J; junction bases unmatched: 4. The CDR3 DNA sequence: TGTGCCAGCAACAGGGGACTAGCGGGGGACGAGCAGTACTTC. This codes for CASNRGLAGDEQYF.

The chain links TRBV5-5 to TRBJ2-1, with 7 bases fitting TRBD2. The V segment lost 5 bases and the J segment 7 bases; nucleotides outside the gene matches: 6. Germline assignment: CDR1 SGHKS and CDR2 YYEKEE (reference sequence). The CDR3 has 13 residues. CDR3 residues: CASSRLAANEQFF. The CDR3 coding sequence is TGTGCCAGCAGTCGACTAGCTGCGAATGAGCAGTTCTTC. Variable domain in full (rest from reference TRBV5-5 and TRBJ2-1): DAGVTQSPTHLIKTRGQQVTLRCSPISGHKSVSWYQQVLGQGPQFIFQYYEKEERGRGNFPDRFSARQFPNYSSELNVNALLLGDSALYLCASSRLAANEQFFGPGTRLTVL.